These 18 T cell receptor beta chains were all obtained from the same sample, sequenced in a study of beta chain features in type 1 diabetes. The whole isolated RNA underwent reverse transcription, so sequencing captured expressed TCRB transcripts. Measured with immunoSEQ multiplex PCR; TCRdb has only the in-frame clones, and not every one. The sample includes approximately 150,000 clones, approximately 8.4% of them seen just once. Sequences were obtained from central memory CD4+ T cells from blood. Source of these receptors: a woman between 18 and 29 years old in good health.

The V gene is TRBV11-3, the J gene TRBJ1-4; TRBD1 agrees at 8 bases. The CDR3 runs 14 residues. Trimming removed 5 bases from V and 3 bases from J; junction bases left unmatched: 2. CDR1 is SGHNT and CDR2 is YENEEA in the germline V gene. The CDR3 bases are TGTGCCAGCAGCCGGGGACAGGCTAATGAAAAACTGTTTTTT. Translated: CASSRGQANEKLFF.

This clone came up a few times. The genes are TRBV7-8 and TRBJ1-6, with a weak D call TRBD1 (5 bases). The CDR3 runs 15 residues. Trimming took off 6 bases at V and 7 bases at J, with 16 bases between the two ends. Germline assignment: CDR1 SGHVS and CDR2 FQNEAQ. CDR3 sequence (DNA): TGTGCCAGCAGTGCTGACAGCTCCGGGAATTCACCCCTCCACTTT. Amino acids: CASSADSSGNSPLHF. Full variable domain (outside the CDR3, taken from reference TRBV7-8 and TRBJ1-6): GAGVSQSPRYKVAKRGQDVALRCDPISGHVSLFWYQQALGQGPEFLTYFQNEAQLDKSGLPSDRFFAERPEGSVSTLKIQRTQQEDSAVYLCASSADSSGNSPLHFGNGTRLTVT.

The gene calls are TRBV7-8 and TRBJ1-3; perhaps TRBD1 as D (5 bases). The CDR3 sequence is 16 residues long. CDR1 and CDR2 from the germline V gene are SGHVS and FQNEAQ. Trimming shortened V by 2 bases and J by 0 bases, and 11 bases separated the two germline ends. Here the CDR3 reads CASSLRRGNSGNTIYF. The CDR3 region has the DNA TGTGCCAGCAGCTTAAGGCGGGGGAACTCTGGAAACACCATATATTTT. The entire variable domain, with the rest obtained from reference TRBV7-8 and TRBJ1-3, is as follows: GAGVSQSPRYKVAKRGQDVALRCDPISGHVSLFWYQQALGQGPEFLTYFQNEAQLDKSGLPSDRFFAERPEGSVSTLKIQRTQQEDSAVYLCASSLRRGNSGNTIYFGEGSWLTVV.

In its sample, this clone was seen a few times. V usage is TRBV29-1 and J usage is TRBJ1-5; a weak D match, TRBD1 (6 bases). V lost 4 bases, J lost 6 bases, and 13 bases lay in between. The germline CDR1 and CDR2 sequences are SQVTM and ANQGSEA. This CDR3 spans 13 amino acids. This chain's CDR3 is CSVGHRAGQPQHF. The CDR3 nucleotides read TGCAGCGTTGGGCACAGGGCAGGTCAGCCCCAGCATTTT.

The sample holds a few counts of this clone. The chain has TRBV30 and TRBJ2-5; TRBD2 might be the D (6 bases). V was shortened by 0 bases and J by 5 bases, with 16 bases between the two germline ends. In germline, CDR1 is GTSNPN, CDR2 SVGIG (reference sequence). The CDR3 contains 15 residues. CDR3 coding DNA: TGTGCCTGGAGTGTCTACGGGGCGGGGAAGGAGACCCAGTACTTC. The encoded protein is CAWSVYGAGKETQYF.

In this sample, this clone turned up many times. The genes are TRBV13 and TRBJ2-2, with 7 nucleotides matching TRBD2. Trimming removed 5 bases from V and 2 bases from J; junction bases left unmatched: 11. Germline-derived CDR1 and CDR2 are PRHDT and FYEKMQ (reference sequence). The CDR3 is made up of 17 amino acids. The CDR3 DNA is TGTGCCAGCAGCCCAAGATTTTCGGGGGGAAACACCGGGGAGCTGTTTTTT. Translation: CASSPRFSGGNTGELFF.

The rearrangement uses TRBV5-6 and TRBJ2-2; a weak D match, TRBD1 (6 bases). The germline V gene encodes CDR1 SGHDT and CDR2 YYEEEE. This CDR3 spans 16 amino acids. Trimming pared 3 bases from V and 3 bases from J, leaving 15 bases between. The CDR3 reads CASSSNTGLDTGELFF. In DNA, the CDR3 is TGTGCCAGCAGCTCGAACACAGGGTTGGACACCGGGGAGCTGTTTTTT. Looking up the rest from reference TRBV5-6 and TRBJ2-2 gives the full variable domain: DAGVTQSPTHLIKTRGQQVTLRCSPKSGHDTVSWYQQALGQGPQFIFQYYEEEERQRGNFPDRFSGHQFPNYSSELNVNALLLGDSALYLCASSSNTGLDTGELFFGEGSRLTVL.

CDR3 amino acids: CASSFQGYGYTF. CDR3 bases: TGTGCCAGCAGTTTTCAGGGCTATGGCTACACCTTC. V is TRBV6-1 and J is TRBJ1-2; a weak D match, TRBD1 (5 bases). This CDR3 is built from 12 residues. Trimming left V 5 bases short and J 4 bases short, with 8 bases between. Germline V gene data show CDR1 as MNHNS and CDR2 as SASEGT.

This clone was found a few times. V gene TRBV18 combines with J gene TRBJ1-1; possibly TRBD1 for D (6 bases). Looked up from germline, CDR1 is KGHSH and CDR2 is LQKENI. This CDR3 comprises 17 residues. Trimming shortened V by 0 bases and J by 5 bases, and 19 bases separated the two germline ends. The CDR3 loop is CASSPPEGDTRSTEAFF. The DNA for the CDR3 is TGTGCCAGCTCACCACCAGAAGGGGACACGAGATCGACTGAAGCTTTCTTT.

This rearrangement joins TRBV2 to TRBJ2-1, with 9 bases that match TRBD1. The CDR3 contains 15 residues. The V segment lost 1 base and the J segment 5 bases; nucleotides outside the gene matches: 3. The germline V gene encodes CDR1 SNHLY and CDR2 FYNNEI. The CDR3: CASSEVGQGHNEQFF. In DNA, the CDR3 is TGTGCCAGCAGTGAAGTGGGACAGGGTCACAATGAGCAGTTCTTC.

This clone was seen only a few times. The genes are TRBV7-9 and TRBJ2-7; 14 bases line up with TRBD2. Germline V gene sequence: CDR1 SEHNR, CDR2 FQNEAQ (reference sequence). With V trimmed by 5 bases and J by 6 bases, 3 bases remained unmatched. This CDR3 spans 14 amino acids. The CDR3 region has the DNA TGTGCCAGCAGCCCGGGACTAGCGGGAGCCGAGCAGTACTTC. Protein product: CASSPGLAGAEQYF. The full variable domain, with the rest looked up from reference TRBV7-9 and TRBJ2-7, is DTGVSQNPRHKITKRGQNVTFRCDPISEHNRLYWYRQTLGQGPEFLTYFQNEAQLEKSRLLSDRFSAERPKGSFSTLEIQRTEQGDSAMYLCASSPGLAGAEQYFGPGTRLTVT.

This rearrangement joins TRBV18 to TRBJ2-7; TRBD2 matches at 11 bases. From germline, CDR1 is KGHSH and CDR2 LQKENI. With 1 base clipped from V and 3 bases from J, the junction kept 5 bases outside the gene matches. CDR3 size: 16 residues. The CDR3 here is CASSPRGTSGLYEQYF. DNA of the CDR3: TGTGCCAGCTCACCACGGGGGACTAGCGGTCTCTACGAGCAGTACTTC.

In this sample, this clone turned up a few times. The chain is built from TRBV7-2 and TRBJ2-1; 10 bases align to TRBD2. The CDR3 loop spans 15 amino acids. Germline CDR1 reads SGHTA; CDR2 reads FQGNSA. Trimming took 6 bases from V and 0 from J; bases not matched to a gene: 2. Here the CDR3 reads CASSTSGASYNEQFF. The CDR3 nucleotides are TGTGCCAGCAGTACTAGCGGGGCCTCCTACAATGAGCAGTTCTTC.

The J gene is TRBJ2-7, the V gene TRBV18, with 9 bases identical to TRBD1. Germline loops: CDR1 KGHSH, CDR2 LQKENI. Trimming cost V 2 bases and J 5 bases; bases outside gene matches: 7. CDR3 length: 15 residues. The CDR3 sequence: CASSPSRTGEDEQYF. Here the CDR3 DNA reads TGTGCCAGCTCACCATCTAGGACAGGGGAAGACGAGCAGTACTTC.

In the case of this clone: The same CDR3 can be traced to other DNA sequences in this sample. The genes are TRBV29-1 and TRBJ1-1; the D gene is possibly TRBD1 (5 bases). V was pared by 4 bases and J by 1 base, with 7 bases between. This CDR3 is 12 amino acids long. Germline V lookup: CDR1 SQVTM, CDR2 ANQGSEA. The DNA for the CDR3 is TGCAGCGTTGGAAGGGGGAACACTGAAGCTTTCTTT. It specifies CSVGRGNTEAFF.

This clone was counted a few times. The V gene is TRBV7-3, the J gene TRBJ2-1; 8 nucleotides align to TRBD2. J lost 5 bases, V lost 5 bases, and 11 bases had no gene match. From germline, CDR1 is SGHTA and CDR2 FQGTGA. The CDR3 covers 16 residues. The CDR3 here is CASSPSPGGAHNEQFF. The CDR3 bases are TGTGCCAGCAGCCCTTCCCCCGGGGGGGCCCACAATGAGCAGTTCTTC.

This clone was recorded a few times. The CDR3 DNA reads TGTGCCTGGAAACAGGGAGCTGGAAACACCATATATTTT. This gives the protein CAWKQGAGNTIYF. The chain uses TRBV30 and TRBJ1-3, with D tentatively TRBD1 (6 bases). V was trimmed by 4 bases and J by 2 bases, leaving 9 bases between them. The length of the CDR3 is 13 residues. CDR1 GTSNPN and CDR2 SVGIG come from the germline V gene (reference sequence).

V is TRBV7-2 and J is TRBJ1-2; D possibly corresponds to TRBD1 (6 bases). The CDR3 totals 12 residues. Per the germline V gene, CDR1 is SGHTA and CDR2 is FQGNSA. Deletions cut 2 bases from V and 8 bases from J, with 9 bases between. CDR3 DNA: TGTGCCAGCAGCTTATCAGGGGAGGGCTACACCTTC. It specifies CASSLSGEGYTF. The full variable domain, in which reference TRBV7-2 and TRBJ1-2 provide the parts outside the CDR3, is GAGVSQSPSNKVTEKGKDVELRCDPISGHTALYWYRQSLGQGLEFLIYFQGNSAPDKSGLPSDRFSAERTGGSVSTLTIQRTQQEDSAVYLCASSLSGEGYTFGSGTRLTVV.